These 32 T cell receptor beta chains came from one sample sequenced in a study of blood T cell repertoires in COVID-19. TCRdb's table, derived via immunoSEQ multiplex PCR, lists solely in-frame clones and lacks some. This sample has more than 200,000 clones; 65% to 85% occur once, and the top ten carry roughly 4.5%. The sample consisted of PBMCs or T cells enriched from blood (not recorded which). The source of these receptors is a young man with acute COVID-19.

The table lists this clone with a few counts. Other DNA sequences in the sample encode the same CDR3. V usage is TRBV9 and J usage is TRBJ1-1; unclear D gene. Germline CDR1 reads SGDLS; CDR2 reads YYNGEE. Trimming removed 0 bases at V and 1 base at J, with 4 bases between. There are 13 residues in the CDR3. CDR3 in amino acids: CASSVAGNTEAFF. DNA of the CDR3: TGTGCCAGCAGCGTAGCAGGGAACACTGAAGCTTTCTTT. Supplemented by reference TRBV9 and TRBJ1-1, the full variable domain reads DSGVTQTPKHLITATGQRVTLRCSPRSGDLSVYWYQQSLDQGLQFLIQYYNGEERAKGNILERFSAQQFPDLHSELNLSSLELGDSALYFCASSVAGNTEAFFGQGTRLTVV.

This clone was detected a few times. V usage is TRBV6-5 and J usage is TRBJ1-4; 7 bases map to TRBD1. J lost 0 bases, V lost 4 bases, and 5 bases had no gene match. The CDR3 is 16 residues long. In germline, CDR1 is MNHEY, CDR2 SVGAGI. DNA of the CDR3: TGTGCCAGCAGTTCACAGGGGCCCTCAACTAATGAAAAACTGTTTTTT. This translates into CASSSQGPSTNEKLFF.

The V and J genes are TRBV28 and TRBJ1-6, with 7 bases that match TRBD1. The V gene end was trimmed by 1 base and the J gene end by 13 bases; junction bases not matched to a gene: 13. Germline V lookup: CDR1 MDHEN, CDR2 SYDVKM. The CDR3 length is 16 residues. CDR3: CASSLYPQGQVRPLHF. CDR3 sequence (DNA): TGTGCCAGCAGTTTATACCCACAGGGGCAGGTGCGGCCCCTCCACTTT.

The V and J genes are TRBV2 and TRBJ1-1; possible D gene TRBD1, 6 bases. This CDR3 has 16 amino acids. V gave up 2 bases and J gave up 2 bases, with 15 bases separating them. The V gene's germline CDR1 is SNHLY and CDR2 FYNNEI. In DNA, the CDR3 is TGTGCCAGCAGTGAATTCGGCACAGGGCGTAACACTGAAGCTTTCTTT. This gives the protein CASSEFGTGRNTEAFF. The whole variable domain, filled in from reference TRBV2 and TRBJ1-1, reads EPEVTQTPSHQVTQMGQEVILRCVPISNHLYFYWYRQILGQKVEFLVSFYNNEISEKSEIFDDQFSVERPDGSNFTLKIRSTKLEDSAMYFCASSEFGTGRNTEAFFGQGTRLTVV.

Only one count was recorded for this clone. The chain is built from TRBV30 and TRBJ1-6; the match to TRBD1 covers 10 bases. The CDR3 contains 15 residues. Germline V gene data show CDR1 as GTSNPN and CDR2 as SVGIG (reference sequence). Trimming at V came to 6 bases and at J to 4 bases, leaving 6 bases not matched to a gene. Here the CDR3 reads CACRQGARYNSPLHF. The CDR3 nucleotides read TGTGCCTGTAGACAGGGGGCGCGATATAATTCACCCCTCCACTTT. Using reference TRBV30 and TRBJ1-6 for the parts outside the CDR3, the full variable domain is SQTIHQWPATLVQPVGSPLSLECTVEGTSNPNLYWYRQAAGRGLQLLFYSVGIGQISSEVPQNLSASRPQDRQFILSSKKLLLSDSGFYLCACRQGARYNSPLHFGNGTRLTVT.

The V call is TRBV30, the J call TRBJ2-2, with TRBD2 identical over 10 bases. Trimming removed 2 bases from V and 2 bases from J; junction bases left unmatched: 8. Looked up from germline, CDR1 is GTSNPN and CDR2 is SVGIG (reference sequence). CDR3 length: 17 amino acids. The CDR3 DNA reads as TGTGCCTGGAGTTCCCGACTAGCGGGCTACAACACCGGGGAGCTGTTTTTT. Encoded protein: CAWSSRLAGYNTGELFF.

This rearrangement joins TRBV2 to TRBJ2-7; D possibly corresponds to TRBD2 (6 bases). V lost 1 base and J lost 3, with 10 bases in between. The CDR3 is made up of 14 amino acids. Per germline, CDR1 SNHLY and CDR2 FYNNEI. This CDR3 reads CASSEVVGGYEQYF. The CDR3 region has the DNA TGTGCCAGCAGTGAAGTCGTCGGGGGCTACGAGCAGTACTTC.

Written as DNA, the CDR3 is TGTGCCACCAGTGATTCGAGGGACAGGGTAGGCGAGCAGTACTTC. It encodes CATSDSRDRVGEQYF. The chain recombines TRBV24-1 with TRBJ2-7, with 9 positions matching TRBD1. The CDR3 is made up of 15 amino acids. Germline CDR1 is KGHDR and CDR2 is SFDVKD. V gave up 2 bases and J gave up 6 bases; unmatched junction bases: 7.

There are many counts of this clone. The chain employs TRBV7-2 and TRBJ1-5; TRBD1 aligns across 9 bases. V shed 3 bases, J shed 3 bases, and the junction held 3 bases outside the gene matches. This CDR3 has 15 residues. Germline-derived CDR1 and CDR2 are SGHTA and FQGNSA. CDR3 region: CASSFDRGANQPQHF. In DNA form, the CDR3 reads TGTGCCAGCAGCTTCGACAGGGGGGCCAATCAGCCCCAGCATTTT.

The chain employs TRBV18 and TRBJ2-7; the match to TRBD1 covers 7 bases. The CDR3 is made up of 15 amino acids. Germline CDR1 is KGHSH and CDR2 is LQKENI. Trimming cost V 3 bases and J 3 bases; bases outside gene matches: 8. The CDR3 DNA sequence: TGTGCCAGCTCACCCCCCGGGACAGCATTCTACGAGCAGTACTTC. It yields the protein CASSPPGTAFYEQYF.

The chain couples TRBV29-1 to TRBJ1-3, with D perhaps TRBD1 (5 bases). The CDR3 spans 14 residues. V dropped 3 bases and J dropped 4 bases, with 13 bases sitting between them. CDR1 SQVTM and CDR2 ANQGSEA come from the germline V gene. As DNA, the CDR3 is TGCAGCGTTGACGATGGGGCTGGGGGAAACACCATATATTTT. Its protein product is CSVDDGAGGNTIYF. Combining the CDR3 with reference TRBV29-1 and TRBJ1-3 gives the whole variable domain SAVISQKPSRDICQRGTSLTIQCQVDSQVTMMFWYRQQPGQSLTLIATANQGSEATYESGFVIDKFPISRPNLTFSTLTVSNMSPEDSSIYLCSVDDGAGGNTIYFGEGSWLTVV.

The V gene is TRBV10-3, the J gene TRBJ1-2; D is undetermined. The CDR3 covers 13 residues. Germline assignment: CDR1 ENHRY and CDR2 SYGVKD. Trimming pared 0 bases from V and 12 bases from J, leaving 14 bases between. CDR3 nucleotides: TGTGCCATCAGTGAGTCGGGAGTAGGCTTCGACACCTTC. Residues: CAISESGVGFDTF.

The chain links TRBV28 to TRBJ1-1, with D possibly TRBD1 on 6 matching bases. Germline CDR1 reads MDHEN; CDR2 reads SYDVKM. The V and J ends lost 5 bases and 2 bases respectively, with 18 bases between them. The CDR3 contains 16 residues. CDR3 residues: CASSPFGQMVNTEAFF. The CDR3 DNA is TGTGCCAGCAGTCCTTTCGGACAGATGGTAAACACTGAAGCTTTCTTT.

The chain has TRBV27 and TRBJ1-5; unclear D gene. V shed 5 bases and J shed 5 bases, with 13 bases lying between them. From germline, CDR1 is MNHEY and CDR2 SMNVEV (reference sequence). The CDR3 has 14 residues. The CDR3 spells CASSVFGSDQPQHF. CDR3 DNA sequence: TGTGCCAGCAGTGTATTCGGGAGCGATCAGCCCCAGCATTTT.

This chain uses TRBV18 with TRBJ1-1, with D maybe TRBD1 (5 bases). Per germline, CDR1 KGHSH and CDR2 LQKENI. The CDR3 length is 18 residues. Trimming shortened V by 6 bases and J by 0 bases, and 23 bases separated the two germline ends. CDR3 residues: CASSLVGQQGTMNTEAFF. CDR3 bases: TGTGCCAGCTCCCTCGTAGGCCAGCAAGGGACTATGAACACTGAAGCTTTCTTT.

The chain combines TRBV7-9 with TRBJ2-2; 11 positions match TRBD2. The CDR3 totals 16 residues. The trim removed 0 bases at V and 7 bases at J, leaving 4 bases unmatched. Germline V gene lookup returns CDR1 SEHNR and CDR2 FQNEAQ (reference sequence). The CDR3 DNA sequence: TGTGCCAGCAGCTTAGCGGGACTAGCGGCGGTCGGGGAGCTGTTTTTT. Its translation is CASSLAGLAAVGELFF.

This clone turned up a few times. The chain carries TRBV5-1 and TRBJ2-3; TRBD1 is a possible D gene (6 bases). The CDR3 length is 13 residues. CDR1 and CDR2 from the germline V gene are SGHRS and YFSETQ. Trimming left V 4 bases short and J 5 bases short, with 11 bases between. In nucleotides, the CDR3 is TGCGCCAGCAGCGGTACAGGGCAAGATACGCAGTATTTT. This gives the protein CASSGTGQDTQYF.

The chain recombines TRBV9 with TRBJ1-1; the match to TRBD1 covers 8 bases. The CDR3 runs 14 residues. The J segment lost 7 bases and the V segment lost 0 bases, leaving 5 bases of the junction unmatched. CDR1 is SGDLS, CDR2 YYNGEE, per germline. The CDR3 protein is CASSVGTGQIEAFF. CDR3 sequence (DNA): TGTGCCAGCAGCGTAGGGACAGGGCAGATTGAAGCTTTCTTT.

This clone was detected once. V and J are TRBV18 and TRBJ2-2; D unresolved. V lost 6 bases, J lost 1 base, and 12 bases lay in between. CDR3 length equals 15 residues. Germline-derived CDR1 and CDR2 are KGHSH and LQKENI. The CDR3 sequence: CASSTSGGNTGELFF. The DNA of the CDR3 is TGTGCCAGCTCGACTTCGGGTGGGAACACCGGGGAGCTGTTTTTT. Complete variable domain (other parts from reference TRBV18 and TRBJ2-2): NAGVMQNPRHLVRRRGQEARLRCSPMKGHSHVYWYRQLPEEGLKFMVYLQKENIIDESGMPKERFSAEFPKEGPSILRIQQVVRGDSAAYFCASSTSGGNTGELFFGEGSRLTVL.

The chain recombines TRBV7-3 with TRBJ1-1; 8 nucleotides agree with TRBD1. V gave up 4 bases and J gave up 7 bases; unmatched junction bases: 8. CDR1 SGHTA and CDR2 FQGTGA come from the germline V gene. This CDR3 contains 14 residues. CDR3 in DNA: TGTGCCAGCAGCTCGACAGGGGCGGGAGATGAAGCTTTCTTT. Encoded protein: CASSSTGAGDEAFF. Filled out from reference TRBV7-3 and TRBJ1-1, the complete variable domain reads GAGVSQTPSNKVTEKGKYVELRCDPISGHTALYWYRQSLGQGPEFLIYFQGTGAADDSGLPNDRFFAVRPEGSVSTLKIQRTERGDSAVYLCASSSTGAGDEAFFGQGTRLTVV.

The chain carries TRBV3-1 (or the pseudogene TRBV3-2) and TRBJ2-1, with D possibly matching TRBD2 (6 bases). The germline V gene has CDR1 LGHDT and CDR2 YNNKEL (reference sequence). V gave up 4 bases and J gave up 0 bases, with 10 bases separating them. The length of the CDR3 is 15 residues. CDR3 protein: CASSPGGSSYNEQFF. The DNA for the CDR3 is TGTGCCAGCAGCCCCGGGGGAAGCTCCTACAATGAGCAGTTCTTC.

This clone was picked up a small number of times. The V gene is TRBV5-4, the J gene TRBJ2-2; possible D gene TRBD1, 6 bases. Trimming shortened V by 2 bases and J by 1 base, and 18 bases separated the two germline ends. The CDR3 spans 18 residues. Germline lookup yields CDR1 SGHNT and CDR2 YYREEE (reference sequence). CDR3 nucleotide sequence: TGTGCCAGCAGCTTTTTCCCGGGGATGGGACAGAACACCGGGGAGCTGTTTTTT. Protein product: CASSFFPGMGQNTGELFF.

The CDR3 DNA reads TGTGCCAGCAGTTACTCGATTGAGGGCTATGGGTCACCCCTCCACTTT. It encodes CASSYSIEGYGSPLHF. The V gene is TRBV6-5, the J gene TRBJ1-6; D unclear. CDR1 and CDR2 from the germline V gene are MNHEY and SVGAGI. The CDR3 sequence is 16 residues long. V was trimmed by 0 bases and J by 10 bases, leaving 16 bases between them.

The rearrangement joins TRBV9 to TRBJ2-5; 8 bases align to TRBD2. The CDR3 extends over 13 amino acids. Germline-derived CDR1 and CDR2 are SGDLS and YYNGEE. V shed 8 bases, J shed 5 bases, and the junction held 8 bases outside the gene matches. The CDR3 loop is CASNRERGETQYF. The CDR3 coding sequence is TGTGCCAGTAATCGTGAGCGGGGGGAGACCCAGTACTTC. The full variable domain, completed using reference TRBV9 and TRBJ2-5, is DSGVTQTPKHLITATGQRVTLRCSPRSGDLSVYWYQQSLDQGLQFLIQYYNGEERAKGNILERFSAQQFPDLHSELNLSSLELGDSALYFCASNRERGETQYFGPGTRLLVL.

The CDR3 bases are TGTGCCAGCAGCTCCCCGCCAACGGGACAGGGCCGTCAACTACCTCTTTTTGAGCAGTTCTTC. This gives the protein CASSSPPTGQGRQLPLFEQFF. This chain uses TRBV7-6 with TRBJ2-1; 9 nucleotides align to TRBD1. This CDR3 is 21 amino acids long. Germline values: CDR1 SGHVS, CDR2 FNYEAQ. The trim removed 4 bases at V and 9 bases at J, leaving 28 bases unmatched.

The chain is built from TRBV27 and TRBJ2-3; 9 bases line up with TRBD2. V lost 7 bases to trimming and J lost 1 base; unmatched junction nucleotides: 12. CDR3 length: 17 amino acids. The germline V gene has CDR1 MNHEY and CDR2 SMNVEV (reference sequence). This CDR3 reads CASKDRLGGGGTDTQYF. In DNA, the CDR3 is TGTGCCAGCAAGGACCGACTGGGCGGGGGGGGCACAGATACGCAGTATTTT.

The chain uses TRBV5-5 and TRBJ2-1; 9 positions agree with TRBD1. Trimming removed 4 bases from V and 4 bases from J; junction bases left unmatched: 9. The CDR3 runs to 16 residues. Germline CDR1 and CDR2: SGHKS and YYEKEE (reference sequence). Written as DNA, the CDR3 is TGTGCCAGCAGCAAACCGGGACAGGGTTGGTACAATGAGCAGTTCTTC. It specifies CASSKPGQGWYNEQFF.

This chain uses TRBV29-1 with TRBJ2-7; TRBD1 is a possible D gene (5 bases). The germline CDR1 and CDR2 sequences are SQVTM and ANQGSEA. The CDR3 contains 13 residues. V was shortened by 1 base and J by 3 bases, with 10 bases between the two germline ends. DNA of the CDR3: TGCAGCGTTGAAGGACAGACTTACTACGAGCAGTACTTC. It is translated as CSVEGQTYYEQYF.

The sample holds a few counts of this clone. This chain connects TRBV19 to TRBJ2-7; 15 bases map to TRBD2. Germline CDR1 is LNHDA and CDR2 is SQIVND (reference sequence). The CDR3 has 15 residues. V shed 3 bases, J shed 3 bases, and the junction held 0 bases outside the gene matches. CDR3 loop: CASSMGLAGGYEQYF. The CDR3 nucleotides read TGTGCCAGTAGTATGGGACTAGCGGGAGGCTACGAGCAGTACTTC.

The chain has TRBV25-1 and TRBJ2-3; D gene uncertain. In germline, CDR1 is MGHDK, CDR2 SYGVNS. The V end was cut by 2 bases, the J end by 5 bases, with 5 bases between. The CDR3 sequence is 12 residues long. The DNA for the CDR3 is TGTGCCAGCAGTGAACTAAGAGATACGCAGTATTTT. Amino acids: CASSELRDTQYF.

The chain is built from TRBV27 and TRBJ1-2; tentatively, D is TRBD1 (5 bases). CDR3 length: 15 amino acids. CDR1 MNHEY and CDR2 SMNVEV come from the germline V gene (reference sequence). V was trimmed by 9 bases and J by 2 bases, leaving 19 bases between them. CDR3 loop: CASPAISKGNYGYTF. The CDR3 nucleotides are TGTGCCAGTCCCGCTATATCCAAGGGGAACTATGGCTACACCTTC.

This clone was recorded once. The gene calls are TRBV18 and TRBJ2-7, with TRBD1 matching 7 bases. With 4 bases clipped from V and 3 bases from J, the junction kept 6 bases outside the gene matches. Germline values: CDR1 KGHSH, CDR2 LQKENI. The CDR3 totals 14 residues. CDR3 protein: CASSLSGQNYEQYF. For the CDR3, the DNA is TGTGCCAGCTCACTCTCGGGACAGAACTACGAGCAGTACTTC.